What follows is one TCR beta chain and its context. Time point denoted: patch test 2, 6 weeks after DPC sensitization. The treatment denotes: therapeutic diphenylcyclopropenone sensitization with weekly scalp DPC. This record comes from a study of human T cells and chemical hapten exposure. Germline V gene lookup returns CDR1 ENHRY and CDR2 SYGVKD. The CDR3 sequence is 15 residues long. The V gene end was trimmed by 5 bases and the J gene end by 0 bases; junction bases not matched to a gene: 4. TCRdb reanalysed the RACE reads using MiXCR and keeps one entry per CDR3 protein. The table lists 360,000 or so distinct CDR3 sequences, around 6% of them singletons, with around 6.1% in the top ten.

The rearrangement links TRBV10-3 to TRBJ2-5; 9 bases are shared with TRBD1. This sequence originates from a woman younger than 35 with alopecia areata. Some clones in this sample may be carry-over from other donors' samples. The material sequenced was whole blood, taken in connection with sensitization to the hapten diphenylcyclopropenone (DPC). CDR3 sequence (DNA): TGTGCCATCAGTCCAGGGACAGGGTACCAAGAGACCCAGTACTTC. Amino acids: CAISPGTGYQETQYF.